The T cell receptor (beta chain) described here comes from a study of patients and donors after allogeneic stem cell transplantation. Trimming took 6 bases from V and 7 from J, leaving 10 bases between them. CDR3 length equals 11 residues. TCRdb passed the RT-PCR reads through MiXCR, listing each CDR3 protein once. The data contain about 200,000 distinct CDR3 sequences, 35% to 50% of them singletons. This TCR derives from a human donor who was either an allogeneic HSCT recipient or a stem cell or donor lymphocyte infusion donor (not recorded which). It is not recorded whose cells these are; they may come from a transplant donor. The rearrangement joins TRBV12-3 or TRBV12-4 to TRBJ2-7, with D possibly matching TRBD1 (6 bases). Sequenced sample: blood, either unsorted or a sorted T cell fraction (not recorded which). This chain's CDR3 is CASSRGLEQYF. The CDR3 DNA sequence: TGTGCCAGCAGCAGGGGTCTGGAGCAGTACTTC.